This TCR beta chain was sequenced for a study of lymphopenia after photon versus proton radiotherapy. Study conclusions and caveats: Only patients who died were analyzed for survival; proton advantage is unproven. After the lymphocyte nadir, photon-treated repertoires showed oligoclonal expansion, especially of CD8+ Temra cells. Photon-treated patients lost naive T cells and TCR diversity; proton-treated stayed stable.

Method: immunoSEQ multiplex PCR; TCRdb's copy keeps in-frame clones and lacks some. The sample lists several thousand clones, 89% occurring once. J gave up 8 bases and V 5 bases, and 4 bases lay outside the gene matches. The CDR3 spans 12 residues. Germline loops: CDR1 MDHEN, CDR2 SYDVKM. As for this clone: Its matching antigen is unknown.

This TCR came from a man aged 55 to 69 with cholangiocarcinoma. The chain carries TRBV28 and TRBJ1-2; TRBD1 matches 8 bases. The sample was peripheral blood, taken from a patient treated with photon-based radiotherapy. The CDR3 reads CASSARGLGYTF. Here the CDR3 DNA reads TGTGCCAGCAGTGCCAGGGGGCTAGGCTACACCTTC.